These T cell receptor beta chains were read from a single sample in a study of cytomegalovirus exposure and HLA in healthy donors. Using immunoSEQ multiplex PCR, the repertoire was profiled, and TCRdb retains in-frame clones only, with some absent. The table includes tens of thousands of clones, 70% to 80% detected once. Specimen: PBMCs. The receptors shown here come from a female donor in good health and CMV-seronegative. Both conserved end residues are part of each CDR3. Each record gives: V gene, J gene, D gene, clone size, CDR3 protein, CDR3 DNA. The D gene is left open where the match is weak. Size tells how often a clone was seen (once, few, many) or the class of an expanded clone, and some rows leave it out.

v_call: TRBV9; j_call: TRBJ1-2; d_call: .; clone_size: .; cdr3_aa: CASTASPGYYGYTF; cdr3_nt: TGTGCCAGCACCGCATCACCGGGTTACTATGGCTACACCTTC
v_call: TRBV9; j_call: TRBJ2-3; d_call: TRBD1; clone_size: .; cdr3_aa: CASSVATGVDTQYF; cdr3_nt: TGTGCCAGCAGCGTGGCTACAGGGGTAGATACGCAGTATTTT
v_call: TRBV2; j_call: TRBJ1-5; d_call: .; clone_size: .; cdr3_aa: CASKRGASQPQHF; cdr3_nt: TGTGCCAGCAAGCGGGGGGCGAGTCAGCCCCAGCATTTT
v_call: TRBV7-2; j_call: TRBJ1-5; d_call: TRBD1; clone_size: .; cdr3_aa: CASSSPDRAHQPQHF; cdr3_nt: TGTGCCAGCAGCTCACCGGACAGGGCCCATCAGCCCCAGCATTTT
v_call: TRBV30; j_call: TRBJ1-1; d_call: .; clone_size: .; cdr3_aa: CAWSVQGGTQQTEAFF; cdr3_nt: TGTGCCTGGAGTGTACAAGGGGGAACCCAACAGACTGAAGCTTTCTTT
v_call: TRBV5-1; j_call: TRBJ1-6; d_call: .; clone_size: few; cdr3_aa: CASSLLQAWGGSPLHF; cdr3_nt: TGCGCCAGCAGCTTATTGCAGGCCTGGGGGGGTTCACCCCTCCACTTT
v_call: TRBV20-1; j_call: TRBJ2-5; d_call: .; clone_size: .; cdr3_aa: CSAITQETQYF; cdr3_nt: TGCAGTGCTATTACACAGGAGACCCAGTACTTC
v_call: TRBV6-1; j_call: TRBJ1-6; d_call: TRBD1; clone_size: .; cdr3_aa: CASRVVTGGYSPLHF; cdr3_nt: TGTGCCAGCAGGGTCGTGACAGGGGGTTATTCACCCCTCCACTTT
v_call: TRBV2; j_call: TRBJ2-7; d_call: .; clone_size: .; cdr3_aa: CASCLRGNAYEQYF; cdr3_nt: TGTGCCAGCTGTTTAAGAGGCAATGCTTACGAGCAGTACTTC
v_call: TRBV6-5; j_call: TRBJ1-2; d_call: .; clone_size: .; cdr3_aa: CASSYEAGGGYTF; cdr3_nt: TGTGCCAGCAGTTACGAGGCAGGAGGTGGCTACACCTTC
v_call: TRBV5-1; j_call: TRBJ2-7; d_call: TRBD1; clone_size: .; cdr3_aa: CASSPGTAYEQYF; cdr3_nt: TGCGCCAGCAGCCCCGGGACAGCCTACGAGCAGTACTTC
v_call: TRBV2; j_call: TRBJ2-7; d_call: .; clone_size: .; cdr3_aa: CASIGSYEQYF; cdr3_nt: TGTGCCAGCATAGGGAGCTACGAGCAGTACTTC
v_call: TRBV4-2; j_call: TRBJ1-5; d_call: TRBD1; clone_size: .; cdr3_aa: CASSRYTGTEDQPQHF; cdr3_nt: TGTGCCAGCAGCCGATATACCGGGACAGAGGATCAGCCCCAGCATTTT
v_call: TRBV4-1; j_call: TRBJ1-6; d_call: .; clone_size: .; cdr3_aa: CASSQVVAGASPLHF; cdr3_nt: TGCGCCAGCAGCCAAGTCGTAGCAGGGGCCTCACCCCTCCACTTT
v_call: TRBV19; j_call: TRBJ2-6; d_call: .; clone_size: .; cdr3_aa: CASVESTSGANVLTF; cdr3_nt: TGTGCCAGTGTGGAGAGTACCTCTGGGGCCAACGTCCTGACTTTC
v_call: TRBV2; j_call: TRBJ2-7; d_call: TRBD1; clone_size: .; cdr3_aa: CASNRQGASSYEQYF; cdr3_nt: TGTGCCAGCAATCGACAGGGGGCATCGTCCTACGAGCAGTACTTC